A single TCR beta chain is shown here with its context. Antigen: not known. Assay used: immunoSEQ multiplex PCR; TCRdb lists only in-frame clones, some missing. The data show approximately 12,000 clones, over 65% seen once. The data derive from a study of tumor-infiltrating lymphocytes in localized non-small cell lung cancer. Study details: Patients included smokers and never-smokers with various histologies, some sampled after neoadjuvant chemotherapy.

V lost 3 bases, J lost 6 bases, and 1 base stayed unmatched. From germline, CDR1 is SGHVS and CDR2 FQNEAQ. The CDR3 runs to 15 residues. The study's findings and limits: Recurrence-free survival showed no association with tumor T-cell fraction. Higher tumor T cell infiltration than in uninvolved lung was supported by TCRbeta sequencing. Not all patients were TCR sequenced, owing to tissue quantity.

The chain uses TRBV7-8 and TRBJ1-6, with 11 bases lining up with TRBD1. The sample consisted of lung tumor tissue. The sequence was obtained from a human donor with non-small cell lung cancer. CDR3 coding DNA: TGTGCCAGCAGCTTCGGACAGGGGGCTAATTCACCCCTCCACTTT. This encodes CASSFGQGANSPLHF.